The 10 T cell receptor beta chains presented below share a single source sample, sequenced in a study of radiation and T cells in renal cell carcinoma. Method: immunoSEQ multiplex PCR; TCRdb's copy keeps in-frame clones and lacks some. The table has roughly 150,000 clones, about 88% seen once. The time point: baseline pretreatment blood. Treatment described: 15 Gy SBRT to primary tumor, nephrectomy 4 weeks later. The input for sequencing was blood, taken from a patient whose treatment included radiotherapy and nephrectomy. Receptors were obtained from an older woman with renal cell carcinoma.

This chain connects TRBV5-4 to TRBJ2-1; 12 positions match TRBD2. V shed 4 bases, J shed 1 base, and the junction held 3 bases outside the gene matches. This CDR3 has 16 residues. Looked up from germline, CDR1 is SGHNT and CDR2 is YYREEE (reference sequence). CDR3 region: CASSPGTSGSYNEQFF. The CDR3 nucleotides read TGTGCCAGCAGCCCGGGGACTAGCGGGTCCTACAATGAGCAGTTCTTC.

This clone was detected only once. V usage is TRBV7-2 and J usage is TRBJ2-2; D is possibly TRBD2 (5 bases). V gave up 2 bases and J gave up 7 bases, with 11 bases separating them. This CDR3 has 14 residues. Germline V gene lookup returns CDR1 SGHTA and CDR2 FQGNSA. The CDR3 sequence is CASSLKRAGGELFF. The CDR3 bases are TGTGCCAGCAGCTTAAAAAGGGCGGGCGGGGAGCTGTTTTTT. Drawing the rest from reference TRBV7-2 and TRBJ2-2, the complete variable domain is GAGVSQSPSNKVTEKGKDVELRCDPISGHTALYWYRQSLGQGLEFLIYFQGNSAPDKSGLPSDRFSAERTGGSVSTLTIQRTQQEDSAVYLCASSLKRAGGELFFGEGSRLTVL.

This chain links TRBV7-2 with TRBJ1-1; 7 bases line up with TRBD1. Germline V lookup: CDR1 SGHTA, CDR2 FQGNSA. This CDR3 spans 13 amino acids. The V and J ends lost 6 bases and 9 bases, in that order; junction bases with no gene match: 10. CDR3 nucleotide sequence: TGTGCCAGCAGATACGGGACAGCAGGGCAAGCTTTCTTT. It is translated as CASRYGTAGQAFF.

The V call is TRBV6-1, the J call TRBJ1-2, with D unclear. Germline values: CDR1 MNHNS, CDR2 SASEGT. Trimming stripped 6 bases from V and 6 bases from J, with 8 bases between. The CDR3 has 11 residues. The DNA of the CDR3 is TGTGCCAGCAGCATAGGCGATGGCTACACCTTC. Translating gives CASSIGDGYTF.

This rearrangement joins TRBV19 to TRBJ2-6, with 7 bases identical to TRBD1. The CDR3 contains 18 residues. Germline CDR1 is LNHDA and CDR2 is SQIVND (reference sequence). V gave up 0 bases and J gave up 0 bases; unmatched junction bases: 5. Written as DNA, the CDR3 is TGTGCCAGTAGTATAGACCGGGACAGCTCCTCTGGGGCCAACGTCCTGACTTTC. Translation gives CASSIDRDSSSGANVLTF.

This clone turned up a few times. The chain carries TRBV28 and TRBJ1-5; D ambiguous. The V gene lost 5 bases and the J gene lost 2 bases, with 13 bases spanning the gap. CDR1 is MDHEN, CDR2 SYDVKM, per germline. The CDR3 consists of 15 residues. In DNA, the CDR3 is TGTGCCAGCAGTCCCTTCGGGGTGGGCAATCAGCCCCAGCATTTT. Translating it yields CASSPFGVGNQPQHF.

CDR3: CASSYSGGPNTDTQYF. The DNA of the CDR3 is TGTGCCAGCAGTTACTCAGGCGGACCAAACACAGATACGCAGTATTTT. This chain uses TRBV6-6 with TRBJ2-3; no reliable D call. V lost 0 bases to trimming and J lost 2 bases, with 12 bases between them. The CDR3 is made up of 16 amino acids. In germline, CDR1 is MNHNY, CDR2 SVGAGI (reference sequence).

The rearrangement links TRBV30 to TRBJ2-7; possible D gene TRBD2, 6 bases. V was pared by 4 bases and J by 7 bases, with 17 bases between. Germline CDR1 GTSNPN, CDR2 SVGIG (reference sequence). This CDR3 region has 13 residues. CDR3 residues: CAWTSGGPGEQYF. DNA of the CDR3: TGTGCCTGGACCAGCGGAGGGCCGGGGGAGCAGTACTTC.

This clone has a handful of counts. The CDR3 region is CASSQIRGTNYGYTF. The CDR3 DNA sequence: TGTGCCAGCAGCCAAATCCGGGGAACCAACTATGGCTACACCTTC. This sequence joins TRBV4-2 and TRBJ1-2; D uncertain. CDR3 size: 15 residues. The V gene lost 2 bases and the J gene lost 2 bases, with 12 bases spanning the gap. From germline, CDR1 is LGHNA and CDR2 YNFKEQ.

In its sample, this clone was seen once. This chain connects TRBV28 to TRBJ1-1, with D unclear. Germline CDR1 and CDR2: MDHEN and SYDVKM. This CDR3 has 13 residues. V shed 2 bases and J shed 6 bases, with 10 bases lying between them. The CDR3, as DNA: TGTGCCAGCAGTTTAGGAAATCGCGCTGAAGCTTTCTTT. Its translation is CASSLGNRAEAFF.